Listed here are 10 T cell receptor beta chains from one sample, sequenced in a study of cytomegalovirus exposure and HLA in healthy donors. A multiplex PCR was run with 60 Vbeta primers and 13 Jbeta primers. Assay: immunoSEQ multiplex PCR; the TCRdb copy retains only in-frame clones and omits some. The data contain some 150,000 clones, approximately 82% of them singletons. Material: PBMCs. These receptors all stem from a middle-aged man in good health and CMV-seronegative.

Remarks on this clone: The sample carries other DNA sequences with the same CDR3. The rearrangement uses TRBV20-1 and TRBJ2-5; the D gene is possibly TRBD2 (6 bases). The germline V gene has CDR1 DFQATT and CDR2 SNEGSKA (reference sequence). V was pared by 3 bases and J by 5 bases, with 7 bases between. This CDR3 is built from 11 residues. CDR3 loop: CSARSGETQYF. In DNA, the CDR3 is TGCAGTGCTAGGAGCGGGGAGACCCAGTACTTC.

The V gene is TRBV12-5, the J gene TRBJ1-3; 9 bases line up with TRBD1. J was trimmed by 4 bases and V by 5 bases; bases with no gene match: 3. The germline V gene encodes CDR1 LGHNT and CDR2 FRNRAP. This CDR3 has 14 amino acids. As DNA, the CDR3 is TGTGCTAGTGGTACCGGGACAGGGGGAAACACCATATATTTT. It encodes CASGTGTGGNTIYF.

This clone was counted only a few times. The CDR3 here is CASSESGTGAYEQYF. The CDR3 nucleotides are TGTGCCAGCAGTGAGTCCGGGACAGGGGCCTACGAGCAGTACTTC. The gene calls are TRBV6-1 and TRBJ2-7; 10 bases line up with TRBD1. V dropped 3 bases and J dropped 2; count of bases not matched to a gene: 4. The CDR3 has 15 residues. Germline V gene sequence: CDR1 MNHNS, CDR2 SASEGT.

Here the CDR3 DNA reads TGTGCCAGCAGCTCCAGGGGGAGCTACACCTTC. Translation: CASSSRGSYTF. The chain uses TRBV11-1 and TRBJ1-2; 7 bases are a match to TRBD1. The germline V gene encodes CDR1 SGHAT and CDR2 FQDESV (reference sequence). The CDR3 loop spans 11 amino acids. V trimming: 4 bases; J trimming: 9 bases; junction bases outside the gene matches: 2. The whole variable domain, remainder taken from reference TRBV11-1 and TRBJ1-2, is EAEVAQSPRYKITEKSQAVAFWCDPISGHATLYWYRQILGQGPELLVQFQDESVVDDSQLPKDRFSAERLKGVDSTLKIQPAELGDSAMYLCASSSRGSYTFGSGTRLTVV.

This clone was found a few times. The chain couples TRBV9 to TRBJ1-2, with D possibly matching TRBD1 (5 bases). Germline lookup yields CDR1 SGDLS and CDR2 YYNGEE. V lost 2 bases and J 8 bases, leaving 16 bases between the germline ends. The CDR3 runs to 14 residues. The CDR3 loop reads CASSVLGGVGGYTF. CDR3 coding DNA: TGTGCCAGCAGCGTCCTGGGGGGGGTTGGGGGCTACACCTTC.

The chain joins TRBV28 to TRBJ2-7, with 7 bases identical to TRBD1. Trimming removed 2 bases from V and 5 bases from J; junction bases left unmatched: 3. The V gene's germline CDR1 is MDHEN and CDR2 SYDVKM. The CDR3 has 13 residues. The chain's CDR3 is CASSLTGDHEQYF. The CDR3 region has the DNA TGTGCCAGCAGTTTAACAGGGGACCACGAGCAGTACTTC.

In this sample, this clone turned up a few times. The chain joins TRBV7-2 to TRBJ2-7; 9 nucleotides align to TRBD2. The CDR3 runs 14 residues. The J segment lost 2 bases and the V segment lost 5 bases, leaving 4 bases of the junction unmatched. Per germline, CDR1 SGHTA and CDR2 FQGNSA. CDR3 bases: TGTGCCAGCAGCGACCTAGCGGGAACCTACGAGCAGTACTTC. Translation: CASSDLAGTYEQYF.

The CDR3 DNA sequence: TGTGCCAGCAGTTTACAGGGGATCTACGAGCAGTACTTC. Its translation: CASSLQGIYEQYF. The chain combines TRBV27 with TRBJ2-7; TRBD1 is a possible D gene (6 bases). The CDR3 runs to 13 residues. The V end was cut by 2 bases, the J end by 3 bases, with 8 bases between. Germline-derived CDR1 and CDR2 are MNHEY and SMNVEV (reference sequence).

This clone was seen once. The chain combines TRBV11-2 with TRBJ2-7, with D maybe TRBD2 (5 bases). From germline, CDR1 is SGHAT and CDR2 FQNNGV. This CDR3 has 14 amino acids. Trimming shortened V by 3 bases and J by 3 bases, and 12 bases separated the two germline ends. CDR3 protein: CASSFRGTDYEQYF. The CDR3 nucleotides read TGTGCCAGCAGCTTCCGGGGTACTGACTACGAGCAGTACTTC.

The chain joins TRBV7-3 to TRBJ2-1; 13 nucleotides line up with TRBD2. The length of the CDR3 is 15 residues. Germline loops: CDR1 SGHTA, CDR2 FQGTGA. V shed 6 bases, J shed 9 bases, and the junction held 8 bases outside the gene matches. The CDR3 reads CASSYEGLAGSEQFF. Here the CDR3 DNA reads TGTGCCAGCAGTTATGAGGGACTAGCGGGAAGTGAGCAGTTCTTC.